The clone carrying this TCR beta chain was seen more than once but under ten times. The ends were cut back, 8 bases at V and 4 bases at J, with 12 bases in the middle. Looked up from germline, CDR1 is MNHEY and CDR2 is SVGAGI. The CDR3 consists of 13 residues. Using its own MiXCR run on the 5' RACE reads, TCRdb lists one record per CDR3 protein. This sample carries roughly 8,600 distinct CDR3 sequences, around 53% of them seen once, and the ten largest clones take around 5%. The sequence derives from a female donor with breast cancer. This chain joins TRBV6-5 and TRBJ1-3; unclear D gene. The sample comprised memory CD4+ T cells sorted from a lymph node. Subset reported: memory CD4+ T cells, CD4+CD45RO+CD25-. CDR3 region: CASRQGGGNTIYF. The CDR3 DNA reads as TGTGCCAGCCGCCAAGGTGGGGGAAACACCATATATTTT.